This entry describes one T cell receptor (beta chain). What it binds is unknown. This sample stems from a study of cytomegalovirus exposure and HLA in healthy donors. Vbeta (60) and Jbeta (13) primers were used in the PCR. Produced via immunoSEQ multiplex PCR; TCRdb's table is partial and in-frame only. The sample lists about 220,000 clones; 82% were seen once. Study-level findings and limits: Researchers counted 164 TCR beta chains as cytomegalovirus-associated. Per a later analysis, 15,000 to 20,000 TCR beta sequences showed association with HLA alleles at 0.05 false discovery rate.

This CDR3 has 16 residues. Trimming removed 4 bases from V and 8 bases from J; junction bases left unmatched: 13. Germline loops: CDR1 MNHEY, CDR2 SMNVEV (reference sequence). The donors (healthy individuals) were bone marrow donors. Material: PBMCs. V usage is TRBV27 and J usage is TRBJ1-4; 7 nucleotides align to TRBD1. The source is a woman in her thirties or forties in good health and CMV-seropositive. CDR3 in DNA: TGTGCCAGCAGTTCCCCATCGACAGGGCAAAGGGAAAAACTGTTTTTT. It translates to CASSSPSTGQREKLFF.